The clone carrying this TCR beta chain turned up a few times. Its target is not known. Trimming shortened V by 2 bases and J by 4 bases, and 14 bases separated the two germline ends. The CDR3 consists of 15 residues. The V gene's germline CDR1 is SNHLY and CDR2 FYNNEI. This record belongs to a study of T cells in localized non-small cell lung cancer. Study results and caveats: The study found T cell clonality highest in uninvolved adjacent lung, above tumor. Across samples, adjacent lung featured a median approximately 56 of the top 100 tumor clones.

The repertoire was sequenced with immunoSEQ multiplex PCR; TCRdb's copy has only in-frame clones and lacks some. The sample holds roughly 40,000 clones, about 76% seen once. Sequenced here: peripheral blood mononuclear cells, sampled before any cancer treatment. This clonotype was sampled from a male donor older than 55 with stage II lung adenocarcinoma. This sequence joins TRBV2 and TRBJ2-5; TRBD2 might be the D (6 bases). CDR3 bases: TGTGCCAGCAGTGAAACTAGCCGGAGGGGAGAGACCCAGTACTTC. This encodes CASSETSRRGETQYF.